These T cell receptor beta chains were read from a single sample in a study of graft-versus-host responses after intestinal transplantation. The assay was immunoSEQ multiplex PCR, and TCRdb's table has in-frame clones only and misses some. This sample carries 77,000 or so clones, 92% of them seen once, and the ten largest clones take 0.69%. The material sequenced was PBMCs, taken 98 days after intestinal transplantation. The source of these receptors is a human patient who received an intestinal transplant, so some T cells may come from the graft donor. Both conserved end residues are part of each CDR3. The D gene is left open where the match is weak. Only some rows state a clone size, as once, few, many or a class for expanded clones.

CDR3 DNA	CDR3 protein	clone size	D gene	V gene	J gene
TGCGCCAGCAGCCAAGGGTGGCAGGGGTGGAATGAGCAGTTCTTC	CASSQGWQGWNEQFF	-	-	TRBV4-1	TRBJ2-1
TGTGCCAGCAGTGAAGACATCCCCCCAGGGGGGCGGTACTACAATGAGCAGTTCTTC	CASSEDIPPGGRYYNEQFF	-	-	TRBV6-1	TRBJ2-1
TGTGCCAGCAGCGTAGGTACGGGGCCCTACAATGAGCAGTTCTTC	CASSVGTGPYNEQFF	-	-	TRBV9	TRBJ2-1
TGTGCCAGCAGCCTCGGGGGGGCTTATGGCTACACCTTC	CASSLGGAYGYTF	-	-	TRBV9	TRBJ1-2
TGCGCCAGCAGCTTGGAGACAGCACAAGAGACCCAGTACTTC	CASSLETAQETQYF	-	-	TRBV5-1	TRBJ2-5
TGTGCCAGCAGTACTGGAGGGGATTCGGGCGAGCAGTACTTC	CASSTGGDSGEQYF	-	-	TRBV6-5	TRBJ2-7
TGCGCCAGCAGCTTGGTCCAGTCCTCCTACGAGCAGTACTTC	CASSLVQSSYEQYF	-	-	TRBV5-1	TRBJ2-7
TGTGCCAGCAGTGTAAAACAGATAGACAACACTGAAGCTTTCTTT	CASSVKQIDNTEAFF	once	-	TRBV6-5	TRBJ1-1
TGCAGCGTTGACACCAGTTTATTTCAACAGGGGGCAAGGGGCAATGAGCAGTTCTTC	CSVDTSLFQQGARGNEQFF	-	TRBD1	TRBV29-1	TRBJ2-1
TGCAGTGCTACGGGCCAGACTGAAGCTTTCTTT	CSATGQTEAFF	-	-	TRBV20-1	TRBJ1-1
TGTGCCAGCAGTTACTCGATTGTCAGGGCTGGAAACACCATATATTTT	CASSYSIVRAGNTIYF	few	-	TRBV6-5	TRBJ1-3
TGTGCCAGCAGCGTACTTACTAGTACCGGGGAGCTGTTTTTT	CASSVLTSTGELFF	-	-	TRBV11-2	TRBJ2-2
TGCGCCAGCAGCTTGACGGGGGGGCCAGATACGCAGTATTTT	CASSLTGGPDTQYF	-	TRBD2	TRBV5-1	TRBJ2-3
TGCAGCGTTGGAGGGGGCCAGGGGACAGATACGCAGTATTTT	CSVGGGQGTDTQYF	-	TRBD1	TRBV29-1	TRBJ2-3
TGTGCCAGCAGCAGGTCAGGGGTATCTGGGGCAGATACGCAGTATTTT	CASSRSGVSGADTQYF	-	-	TRBV5-6	TRBJ2-3
TGTGCCAGCAGCCCCTCAGGAACGAGCTCCTACGAGCAGTACTTC	CASSPSGTSSYEQYF	-	-	TRBV11-1	TRBJ2-7
TGTGCCAGCAGCCACGGGGTGAACACTGAAGCTTTCTTT	CASSHGVNTEAFF	-	-	TRBV14	TRBJ1-1
TGTGCCAGCAGTCCAGCGGGAGCCACAGATACGCAGTATTTT	CASSPAGATDTQYF	-	TRBD2	TRBV6-4	TRBJ2-3
TGCGCCAGCAGCTTGGGGACAGGGGGCAAAGAGACCCAGTACTTC	CASSLGTGGKETQYF	-	TRBD1	TRBV5-1	TRBJ2-5
TGTGCCAGCAGTGCCCGGGACAGGGCCGGCGAGCAGTACTTC	CASSARDRAGEQYF	once	TRBD1	TRBV6-5	TRBJ2-7
TGTGCCAGCAGCTTAGTGGGGGGCGCCGAGCAGTACTTC	CASSLVGGAEQYF	few	-	TRBV7-6	TRBJ2-7
TGTGCCAGCAGTGAAGGGTTTATCGACCCTAACTATGGCTACACCTTC	CASSEGFIDPNYGYTF	-	-	TRBV6-1	TRBJ1-2
TGTGCCAGCAGCATCTCACAAGAGACCCAGTACTTC	CASSISQETQYF	-	-	TRBV5-4	TRBJ2-5
TGTGCCAGCAGCGTCGGGGACAATGAGCAGTTCTTC	CASSVGDNEQFF	-	-	TRBV9	TRBJ2-1
TGTGCCAGCAGTTTAAGTTCTGGCGGGGGGGCCCGGAAGACCCAGTACTTC	CASSLSSGGGARKTQYF	-	TRBD2	TRBV27	TRBJ2-5